The source of this T cell receptor beta chain is a study of a mutant IDH1 vaccine in newly diagnosed glioma. To note about this clone: Its antigen is not known.

Regarding time point: week 35, safety follow-up. The vaccine gave 300 ug of a 20-mer mutant IDH1 peptide subcutaneously per dose. Findings and caveats of the study: It seemed that pseudoprogression was not linked to changes in the top peripheral T cell clonotypes.

Produced via immunoSEQ multiplex PCR; TCRdb's table is partial and in-frame only. In the table there are tens of thousands of clones, approximately 80% of which are singletons. The CDR3 extends over 15 amino acids. Germline trimming cut 2 bases from V and 4 bases from J; bases unmatched to any gene: 3. J is TRBJ1-4 and V is TRBV6-7, with 8 bases lining up with TRBD1. TRBV6-7 belongs to the ORF category, with a function that is uncertain. The receptor was isolated from a middle-aged man with glioma. Sequencing used PBMCs, obtained from a glioma patient whose treatment included an IDH1 peptide vaccine. The CDR3 nucleotides are TGTGCCAGCAGTTACCGGGACAGGCGTAATGAAAAACTGTTTTTT. Its translation is CASSYRDRRNEKLFF.